This TCR beta chain was sequenced in a study of human T cells and chemical hapten exposure. As to time point: patch test 1, 2 weeks after DPC sensitization. As to treatment: therapeutic diphenylcyclopropenone sensitization with weekly scalp DPC. Investigators collected blood before applying each patch test. This clonotype appeared many times. Methods used by the authors: Samples had a median of around 91,000 TCRs, ranging roughly 23,224 to 700,000. TCRdb used MiXCR to reprocess the RACE reads, holding one entry per CDR3 protein. TCRdb, rather than the study authors, made the V and J calls. Of 150,000 to 200,000 distinct CDR3 sequences listed, around 15% were seen once; the top ten hold less than 2%. The CDR3 is 16 residues long. Trimming took off 3 bases at V and 4 bases at J, with 18 bases between the two ends. Germline V gene lookup returns CDR1 MNHEY and CDR2 SMNVEV (reference sequence).

This material consisted of whole blood, taken in connection with sensitization to the hapten diphenylcyclopropenone (DPC). This receptor was identified in a woman aged 25-40 years with alopecia areata. Some clones in this sample may be carry-over from other donors' samples. The chain combines TRBV27 with TRBJ1-1, with D uncertain. DNA of the CDR3: TGTGCCAGCAGTTTGCAAAACAGCGGAATCGTCACTGAAGCTTTCTTT. Its translation: CASSLQNSGIVTEAFF.